These T cell receptor beta chains were read from a single sample in a study of blood T cell repertoires in COVID-19. The assay was immunoSEQ multiplex PCR, and TCRdb's table has in-frame clones only and misses some. The sample shows about 210,000 clones, 81% of them seen only once. The sequenced material came from PBMCs or T cells enriched from blood (not recorded which). These receptors all stem from a woman aged 50 to 65 with acute COVID-19. CDR3s include the opening cysteine and the closing phenylalanine or tryptophan. A D gene is named only where the DNA matches it firmly. Expanded clones get a size class; other rows say once, few or many, or leave the size out.

d_call: TRBD1; v_call: TRBV27; j_call: TRBJ2-2; clone_size: -; cdr3_aa: CASSVGQGYGAGELFF; cdr3_nt: TGTGCCAGCAGTGTCGGACAGGGGTACGGCGCCGGGGAGCTGTTTTTT
d_call: TRBD1; v_call: TRBV4-2; j_call: TRBJ1-1; clone_size: -; cdr3_aa: CASSQVAGQGSTEAFF; cdr3_nt: TGTGCCAGCAGCCAGGTAGCGGGACAGGGGAGCACTGAAGCTTTCTTT
d_call: -; v_call: TRBV27; j_call: TRBJ1-1; clone_size: -; cdr3_aa: CASYQGRGSSEAFF; cdr3_nt: TGTGCCAGTTACCAGGGACGGGGGTCCTCTGAAGCTTTCTTT
d_call: -; v_call: TRBV12-3/TRBV12-4; j_call: TRBJ1-2; clone_size: -; cdr3_aa: CASSLQDYGYTF; cdr3_nt: TGTGCCAGCAGTTTACAGGACTATGGCTACACCTTC
d_call: -; v_call: TRBV6-5; j_call: TRBJ1-5; clone_size: -; cdr3_aa: CASRAQVNQPQHF; cdr3_nt: TGTGCCAGCAGGGCACAAGTCAATCAGCCCCAGCATTTT
d_call: -; v_call: TRBV2; j_call: TRBJ1-1; clone_size: -; cdr3_aa: CASSERRLEAFF; cdr3_nt: TGTGCCAGCAGTGAAAGAAGACTTGAAGCTTTCTTT
d_call: -; v_call: TRBV10-3; j_call: TRBJ1-5; clone_size: -; cdr3_aa: CAISEGVGGSNQPQHF; cdr3_nt: TGTGCCATCAGTGAAGGGGTGGGGGGTAGCAATCAGCCCCAGCATTTT
d_call: TRBD1; v_call: TRBV18; j_call: TRBJ2-7; clone_size: -; cdr3_aa: CASSPNPGQGSYEQYF; cdr3_nt: TGTGCCAGCTCACCAAACCCGGGACAGGGATCCTACGAGCAGTACTTC
d_call: -; v_call: TRBV5-4; j_call: TRBJ1-1; clone_size: -; cdr3_aa: CASSLDIGAAEAFF; cdr3_nt: TGTGCCAGCAGCTTGGACATCGGAGCTGCGGAAGCTTTCTTT
d_call: TRBD1; v_call: TRBV6-2/TRBV6-3; j_call: TRBJ1-4; clone_size: -; cdr3_aa: CASSTRRQGNEKLFF; cdr3_nt: TGTGCCAGCAGTACAAGACGACAGGGAAATGAAAAACTGTTTTTT
d_call: -; v_call: TRBV6-5; j_call: TRBJ1-5; clone_size: -; cdr3_aa: CASGVNSNQPQHF; cdr3_nt: TGTGCCAGCGGAGTTAATAGCAATCAGCCCCAGCATTTT
d_call: -; v_call: TRBV18; j_call: TRBJ2-2; clone_size: -; cdr3_aa: CASSPPSLSNTGELFF; cdr3_nt: TGTGCCAGCTCACCACCGTCACTATCAAACACCGGGGAGCTGTTTTTT
d_call: -; v_call: TRBV19; j_call: TRBJ1-2; clone_size: -; cdr3_aa: CASSLGTSGYTF; cdr3_nt: TGTGCCAGTAGTCTAGGGACATCTGGCTACACCTTC
d_call: -; v_call: TRBV29-1; j_call: TRBJ2-1; clone_size: once; cdr3_aa: CSVGRETSYNEQFF; cdr3_nt: TGCAGCGTGGGGAGAGAGACCTCCTACAATGAGCAGTTCTTC